This entry lists 26 T cell receptor beta chains sequenced from one sample in a study of CD8 T cells in Susac syndrome. Reverse transcription of about 0.45 to 1 ug RNA was performed with random hexamers. TCRdb re-called the immunoSEQ multiplex PCR reads through MiXCR, storing one row per CDR3 protein. The sample holds 78,000 or so distinct CDR3 sequences; about 95% are singletons and the top ten take just under 0.4%. The sample taken for sequencing was CD8+ T cells from PBMCs. The origin of the receptors is a human donor with multiple sclerosis.

V usage is TRBV20-1 and J usage is TRBJ2-1; tentative D call: TRBD2 (7 bases). Germline V lookup: CDR1 DFQATT, CDR2 SNEGSKA (reference sequence). The CDR3 covers 16 residues. V was cut by 1 base and J by 4 bases, with 17 bases left in between. DNA for the CDR3: TGCAGTGCTAGAGGTGGGCGGGGGACACCATACAATGAGCAGTTCTTC. It translates to CSARGGRGTPYNEQFF.

V usage is TRBV7-9 and J usage is TRBJ2-7, with 12 nucleotides matching TRBD2. Per the germline V gene, CDR1 is SEHNR and CDR2 is FQNEAQ (reference sequence). J was trimmed by 1 base and V by 5 bases; bases with no gene match: 9. The CDR3 consists of 17 residues. This chain's CDR3 is CASSRTSGETISYEQYF. For the CDR3, the DNA is TGTGCCAGCAGCCGGACTAGCGGGGAAACTATATCCTACGAGCAGTACTTC.

This clonotype was found once. The rearrangement uses TRBV13 and TRBJ2-7; the D is unclear. The ends were cut back, 4 bases at V and 4 bases at J, with 11 bases in the middle. Germline V gene sequence: CDR1 PRHDT, CDR2 FYEKMQ (reference sequence). The CDR3 totals 13 residues. CDR3 loop: CASSSRPQYEQYF. The CDR3 bases are TGTGCCAGCAGCTCAAGGCCCCAATACGAGCAGTACTTC.

V usage is TRBV7-9 and J usage is TRBJ2-2; 11 bases line up with TRBD2. The trim removed 4 bases at V and 3 bases at J, leaving 7 bases unmatched. This CDR3 has 17 amino acids. Per the germline V gene, CDR1 is SEHNR and CDR2 is FQNEAQ (reference sequence). CDR3 amino acids: CASSSIAGGHDTGELFF. CDR3 in DNA: TGTGCCAGCAGCTCTATAGCGGGAGGGCACGACACCGGGGAGCTGTTTTTT.

The chain carries TRBV29-1 and TRBJ1-2, with no clear D. CDR3 length: 13 residues. Germline V lookup: CDR1 SQVTM, CDR2 ANQGSEA. Trimming took 7 bases from V and 6 from J, leaving 18 bases between them. CDR3 in DNA: TGCAGCGCCTCGGAGGGCGGGTTGCATGGCTACACCTTC. Translation: CSASEGGLHGYTF.

The chain links TRBV7-3 to TRBJ1-1, with D maybe TRBD1 (6 bases). This CDR3 has 14 residues. V was clipped by 5 bases and J by 1 base, with 11 bases between them. Germline assignment: CDR1 SGHTA and CDR2 FQGTGA. The CDR3 DNA reads TGTGCCAGCAGCCAACCGGGACAGAACACTGAAGCTTTCTTT. Translating gives CASSQPGQNTEAFF.

The chain carries TRBV15 and TRBJ2-6, with D unclear. V lost 9 bases to trimming and J lost 2 bases, with 11 bases between them. Germline V lookup: CDR1 LNHNV, CDR2 YYDKDF (reference sequence). The CDR3 loop spans 14 amino acids. CDR3 in amino acids: CATAREAGANVLTF. The DNA for the CDR3 is TGTGCCACGGCGCGCGAAGCTGGGGCCAACGTCCTGACTTTC.

V gene TRBV27 combines with J gene TRBJ2-1; TRBD2 matches 7 bases. The CDR3 runs 11 residues. Germline CDR1 and CDR2: MNHEY and SMNVEV (reference sequence). V shed 7 bases, J shed 12 bases, and the junction held 6 bases outside the gene matches. In DNA, the CDR3 is TGTGCCAGCACCGCCGGCGGGGGGCAGTTCTTC. It codes for CASTAGGGQFF.

V usage is TRBV7-9 and J usage is TRBJ2-6; 7 bases map to TRBD1. Trimming cost V 2 bases and J 5 bases; bases outside gene matches: 9. CDR1 is SEHNR and CDR2 is FQNEAQ in the germline V gene (reference sequence). The CDR3 contains 17 residues. The chain's CDR3 is CASSLRFRDRRANVLTF. DNA of the CDR3: TGTGCCAGCAGCTTAAGGTTCCGGGACAGAAGGGCCAACGTCCTGACTTTC.

The chain is built from TRBV2 and TRBJ2-7, with D unclear. This CDR3 contains 10 residues. Trimming shortened V by 2 bases and J by 6 bases, and 2 bases separated the two germline ends. Looked up from germline, CDR1 is SNHLY and CDR2 is FYNNEI. The CDR3 here is CASSETEQYF. CDR3 sequence (DNA): TGTGCCAGCAGTGAAACCGAGCAGTACTTC.

The chain has TRBV4-1 and TRBJ2-2, with D unclear. Germline loops: CDR1 MGHRA, CDR2 YSYEKL. This CDR3 contains 16 residues. The V end lost 1 base, the J end lost 4 bases, and 13 bases lay between the germline ends. This CDR3 is CASSQVDFFSTGELFF. CDR3 DNA sequence: TGCGCCAGCAGCCAAGTAGACTTTTTTAGCACCGGGGAGCTGTTTTTT.

This chain connects TRBV27 to TRBJ1-5; D is ambiguous. Germline-derived CDR1 and CDR2 are MNHEY and SMNVEV (reference sequence). Trimming took 2 bases from V and 4 from J, leaving 12 bases between them. CDR3 size: 15 residues. CDR3 bases: TGTGCCAGCAGTTTAGGGGTGATTGGGAATCAGCCCCAGCATTTT. As protein: CASSLGVIGNQPQHF.

J is TRBJ2-1 and V is TRBV7-9, with D possibly matching TRBD1 (6 bases). Germline V gene sequence: CDR1 SEHNR, CDR2 FQNEAQ (reference sequence). The CDR3 sequence is 14 residues long. V lost 3 bases to trimming and J lost 5 bases, with 11 bases between them. The CDR3 here is CASSFWTANNEQFF. CDR3 bases: TGTGCCAGCAGCTTTTGGACAGCCAACAATGAGCAGTTCTTC. Full variable domain (rest looked up from reference TRBV7-9 and TRBJ2-1): DTGVSQNPRHKITKRGQNVTFRCDPISEHNRLYWYRQTLGQGPEFLTYFQNEAQLEKSRLLSDRFSAERPKGSFSTLEIQRTEQGDSAMYLCASSFWTANNEQFFGPGTRLTVL.

The J gene is TRBJ1-1, the V gene TRBV6-1, with 7 bases matching TRBD1. Germline CDR1 and CDR2: MNHNS and SASEGT. Unmatched junction bases numbered 15, after V lost 5 bases and J lost 3 bases. The length of the CDR3 is 17 residues. The CDR3: CASSIYRGRLWHTEAFF. The DNA of the CDR3 is TGTGCCAGCAGTATTTACAGGGGTCGATTGTGGCACACTGAAGCTTTCTTT.

The rearrangement joins TRBV6-1 to TRBJ2-3; 12 bases match TRBD2. The CDR3 is made up of 15 amino acids. Germline CDR1 reads MNHNS; CDR2 reads SASEGT. Germline trimming cut 2 bases from V and 4 bases from J; bases unmatched to any gene: 1. The CDR3 sequence is CASSELAGGPDTQYF. CDR3 DNA: TGTGCCAGCAGTGAACTAGCGGGAGGGCCAGATACGCAGTATTTT.

This sequence joins TRBV29-1 and TRBJ2-1; D is uncertain. Per the germline V gene, CDR1 is SQVTM and CDR2 is ANQGSEA. V lost 5 bases and J lost 6, with 11 bases in between. The CDR3 has 12 amino acids. CDR3 amino acids: CSVLEASNEQFF. The CDR3 coding sequence is TGCAGCGTTCTAGAGGCTAGCAATGAGCAGTTCTTC.

This chain connects TRBV7-8 to TRBJ2-1; perhaps TRBD2 as D (6 bases). Germline CDR1 and CDR2: SGHVS and FQNEAQ. The V end lost 5 bases, the J end lost 5 bases, and 10 bases lay between the germline ends. The CDR3 sequence is 13 residues long. CDR3 sequence reads: CASSPGGHNEQFF. CDR3 bases: TGTGCCAGCAGCCCCGGGGGTCACAATGAGCAGTTCTTC.

V and J are TRBV29-1 and TRBJ2-7; tentatively, D is TRBD1 (5 bases). Germline-derived CDR1 and CDR2 are SQVTM and ANQGSEA. The CDR3 loop spans 12 amino acids. The ends were cut back, 4 bases at V and 2 bases at J, with 9 bases in the middle. CDR3: CSVVGQAYEQYF. The CDR3 DNA follows: TGCAGCGTTGTGGGGCAGGCCTACGAGCAGTACTTC.

The chain recombines TRBV7-9 with TRBJ2-7; the match to TRBD2 covers 8 bases. Germline-derived CDR1 and CDR2 are SEHNR and FQNEAQ (reference sequence). Trimming took 2 bases from V and 0 from J; bases not matched to a gene: 3. The CDR3 consists of 15 residues. The CDR3 nucleotides read TGTGCCAGCAGCTTACCGGGACTAGGCTCCTACGAGCAGTACTTC. The encoded protein is CASSLPGLGSYEQYF.

The chain combines TRBV5-1 with TRBJ2-7, with D perhaps matching TRBD2 (6 bases). V lost 3 bases, J lost 4 bases, and 17 bases lay in between. The CDR3 has 15 residues. CDR1 and CDR2 (germline): SGHRS, YFSETQ. In DNA, the CDR3 is TGCGCCAGCAGCTCCCCGGGACGGGGGACGTACGAGCAGTACTTC. This encodes CASSSPGRGTYEQYF.

The rearrangement uses TRBV4-2 and TRBJ2-7; D remains unclear. The germline V gene encodes CDR1 LGHNA and CDR2 YNFKEQ. With 1 base removed from V and 0 bases from J, the gap between germline ends came to 13 bases. There are 16 residues in the CDR3. CDR3 in amino acids: CASSQGTGTSSYEQYF. For the CDR3, the DNA is TGTGCCAGCAGCCAAGGAACGGGCACCTCCTCCTACGAGCAGTACTTC.

A few counts support this clonotype. The genes are TRBV2 and TRBJ1-1; D is unclear. The germline CDR1 and CDR2 sequences are SNHLY and FYNNEI. There are 11 residues in the CDR3. With 5 bases removed from V and 6 bases from J, the gap between germline ends came to 7 bases. CDR3 loop: CASSLDAEAFF. The CDR3 nucleotides are TGTGCCAGCAGTCTGGACGCTGAAGCTTTCTTT.

This sequence joins TRBV6-6 and TRBJ2-1; D unclear. V lost 0 bases and J lost 6, with 9 bases in between. The CDR3 sequence is 14 residues long. Germline-derived CDR1 and CDR2 are MNHNY and SVGAGI (reference sequence). The CDR3 protein is CASSYSKRTNEQFF. The CDR3 nucleotides read TGTGCCAGCAGTTACTCGAAGAGGACCAATGAGCAGTTCTTC.

The chain recombines TRBV25-1 with TRBJ2-2; D is undetermined. In germline, CDR1 is MGHDK, CDR2 SYGVNS. Deletions cut 4 bases from V and 2 bases from J, with 11 bases between. This CDR3 is built from 15 residues. CDR3 DNA sequence: TGTGCCAGCAGTGTACCCGACCGTAACACCGGGGAGCTGTTTTTT. This sequence encodes CASSVPDRNTGELFF. Variable domain in full (rest from reference TRBV25-1 and TRBJ2-2): EADIYQTPRYLVIGTGKKITLECSQTMGHDKMYWYQQDPGMELHLIHYSYGVNSTEKGDLSSESTVSRIRTEHFPLTLESARPSHTSQYLCASSVPDRNTGELFFGEGSRLTVL.

V usage is TRBV30 and J usage is TRBJ1-5; 7 nucleotides line up with TRBD1. Looked up from germline, CDR1 is GTSNPN and CDR2 is SVGIG (reference sequence). The CDR3 runs 14 residues. The CDR3 DNA sequence: TGTGCTGAAACAGGGGCGCGTAGCAATCAGCCCCAGCATTTT. It yields the protein CAETGARSNQPQHF.

A few counts support this clonotype. The V and J genes are TRBV6-1 and TRBJ1-1; D ambiguous. Germline-derived CDR1 and CDR2 are MNHNS and SASEGT. V shed 2 bases and J shed 0 bases, with 7 bases lying between them. The CDR3 spans 14 residues. The CDR3 nucleotides are TGTGCCAGCAGTGAATATCGGATGAACACTGAAGCTTTCTTT. Its protein product is CASSEYRMNTEAFF.